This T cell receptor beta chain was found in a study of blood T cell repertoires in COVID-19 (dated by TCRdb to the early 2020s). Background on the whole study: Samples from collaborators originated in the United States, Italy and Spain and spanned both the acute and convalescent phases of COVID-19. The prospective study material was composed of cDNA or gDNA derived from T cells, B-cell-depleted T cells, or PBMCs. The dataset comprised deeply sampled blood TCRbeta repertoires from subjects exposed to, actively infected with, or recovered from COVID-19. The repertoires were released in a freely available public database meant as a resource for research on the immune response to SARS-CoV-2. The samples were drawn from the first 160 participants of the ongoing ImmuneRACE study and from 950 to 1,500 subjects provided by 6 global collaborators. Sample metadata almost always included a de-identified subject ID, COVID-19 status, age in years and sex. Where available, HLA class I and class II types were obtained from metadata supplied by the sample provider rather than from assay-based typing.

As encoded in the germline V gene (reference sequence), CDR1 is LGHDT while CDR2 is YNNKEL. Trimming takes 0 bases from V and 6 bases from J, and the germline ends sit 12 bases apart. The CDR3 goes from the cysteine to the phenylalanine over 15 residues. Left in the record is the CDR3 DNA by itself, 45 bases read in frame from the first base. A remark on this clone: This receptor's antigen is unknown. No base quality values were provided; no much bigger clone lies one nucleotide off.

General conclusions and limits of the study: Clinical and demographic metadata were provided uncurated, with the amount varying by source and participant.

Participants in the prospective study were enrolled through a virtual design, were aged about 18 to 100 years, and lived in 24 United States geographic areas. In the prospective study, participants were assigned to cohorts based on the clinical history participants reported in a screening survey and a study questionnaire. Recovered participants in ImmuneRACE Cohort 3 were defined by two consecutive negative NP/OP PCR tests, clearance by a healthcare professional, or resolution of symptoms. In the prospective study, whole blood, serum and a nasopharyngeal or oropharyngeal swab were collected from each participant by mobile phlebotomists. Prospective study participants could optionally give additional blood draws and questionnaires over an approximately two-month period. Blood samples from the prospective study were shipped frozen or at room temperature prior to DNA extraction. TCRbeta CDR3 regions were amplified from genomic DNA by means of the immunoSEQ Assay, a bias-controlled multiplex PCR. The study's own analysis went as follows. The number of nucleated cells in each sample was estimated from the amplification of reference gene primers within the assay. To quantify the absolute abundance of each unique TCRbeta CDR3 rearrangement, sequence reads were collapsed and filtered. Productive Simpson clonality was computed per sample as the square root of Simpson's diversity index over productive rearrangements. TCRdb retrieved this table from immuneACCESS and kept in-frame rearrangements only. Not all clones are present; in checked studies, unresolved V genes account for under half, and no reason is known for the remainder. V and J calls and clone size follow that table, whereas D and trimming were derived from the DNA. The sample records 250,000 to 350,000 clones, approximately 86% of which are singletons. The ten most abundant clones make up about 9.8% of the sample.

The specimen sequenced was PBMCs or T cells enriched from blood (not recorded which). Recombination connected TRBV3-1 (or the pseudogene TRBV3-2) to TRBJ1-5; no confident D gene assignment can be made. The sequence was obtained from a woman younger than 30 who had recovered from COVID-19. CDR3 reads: CASSQDPRESQPQHF. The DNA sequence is TGTGCCAGCAGCCAAGATCCTAGGGAGAGTCAGCCCCAGCATTTT.